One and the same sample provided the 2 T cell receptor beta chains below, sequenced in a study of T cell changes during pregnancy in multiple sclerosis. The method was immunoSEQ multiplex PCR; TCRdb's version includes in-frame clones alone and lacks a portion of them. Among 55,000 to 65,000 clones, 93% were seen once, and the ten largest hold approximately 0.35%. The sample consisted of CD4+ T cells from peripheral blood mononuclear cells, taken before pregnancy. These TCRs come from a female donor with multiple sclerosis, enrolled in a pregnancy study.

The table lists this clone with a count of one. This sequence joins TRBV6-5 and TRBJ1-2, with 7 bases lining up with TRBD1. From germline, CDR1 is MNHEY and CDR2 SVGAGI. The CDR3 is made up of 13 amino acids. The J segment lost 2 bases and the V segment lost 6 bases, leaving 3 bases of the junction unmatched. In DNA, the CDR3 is TGTGCCAGCAGACGGGACAGCAACTATGGCTACACCTTC. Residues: CASRRDSNYGYTF.

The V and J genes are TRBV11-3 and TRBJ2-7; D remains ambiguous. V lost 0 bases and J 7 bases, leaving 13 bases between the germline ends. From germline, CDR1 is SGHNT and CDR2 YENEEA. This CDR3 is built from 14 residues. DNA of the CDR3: TGTGCCAGCAGCTTAGATCCTTTCCTTACTGAGCAGTACTTC. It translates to CASSLDPFLTEQYF.